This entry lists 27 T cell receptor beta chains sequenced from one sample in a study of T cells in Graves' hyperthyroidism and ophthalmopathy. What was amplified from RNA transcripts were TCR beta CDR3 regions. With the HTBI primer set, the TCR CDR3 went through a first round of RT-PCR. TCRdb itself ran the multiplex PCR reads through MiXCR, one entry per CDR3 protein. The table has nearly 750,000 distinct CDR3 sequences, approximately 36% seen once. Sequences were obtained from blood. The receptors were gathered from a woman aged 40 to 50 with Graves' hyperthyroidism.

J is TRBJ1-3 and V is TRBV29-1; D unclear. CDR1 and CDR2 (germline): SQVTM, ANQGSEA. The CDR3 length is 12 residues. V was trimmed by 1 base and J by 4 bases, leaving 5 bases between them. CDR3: CSVEARGNTIYF. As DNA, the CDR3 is TGCAGCGTTGAAGCCCGGGGAAACACCATATATTTT.

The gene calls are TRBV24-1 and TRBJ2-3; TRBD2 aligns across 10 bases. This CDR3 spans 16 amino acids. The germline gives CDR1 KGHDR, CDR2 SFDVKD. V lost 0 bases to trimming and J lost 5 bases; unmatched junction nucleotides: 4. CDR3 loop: CATSDLQAGGRDTQYF. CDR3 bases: TGTGCCACCAGTGATTTGCAAGCGGGGGGGCGAGATACGCAGTATTTT.

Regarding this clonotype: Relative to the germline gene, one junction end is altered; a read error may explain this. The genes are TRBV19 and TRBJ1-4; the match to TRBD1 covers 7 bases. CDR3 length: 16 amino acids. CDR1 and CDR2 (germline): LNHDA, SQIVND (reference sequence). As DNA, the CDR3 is TGTGCCAGTACCATGGGGCAGGGGGTAACTAATCAAAAACTGTTTTTT. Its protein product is CASTMGQGVTNQKLFF.

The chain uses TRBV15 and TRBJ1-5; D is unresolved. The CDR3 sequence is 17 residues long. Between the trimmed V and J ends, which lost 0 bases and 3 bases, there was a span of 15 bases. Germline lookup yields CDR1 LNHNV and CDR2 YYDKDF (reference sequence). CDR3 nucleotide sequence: TGTGCCACCAGCAGAGATGGGTGGAAAGAACCCAATCAGCCCCAGCATTTT. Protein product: CATSRDGWKEPNQPQHF.

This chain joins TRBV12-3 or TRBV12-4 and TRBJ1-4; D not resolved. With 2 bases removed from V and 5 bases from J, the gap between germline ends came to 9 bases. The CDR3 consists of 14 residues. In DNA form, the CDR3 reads TGTGCCAGCAGTTTACTCGCTGGGAATGAAAAACTGTTTTTT. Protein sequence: CASSLLAGNEKLFF.

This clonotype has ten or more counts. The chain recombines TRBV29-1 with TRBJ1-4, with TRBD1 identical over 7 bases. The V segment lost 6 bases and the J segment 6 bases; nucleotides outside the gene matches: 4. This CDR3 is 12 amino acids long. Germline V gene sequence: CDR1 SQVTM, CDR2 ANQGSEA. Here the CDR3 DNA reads TGCAGCGTCTTGGGGACAGATGAAAAACTGTTTTTT. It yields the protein CSVLGTDEKLFF.

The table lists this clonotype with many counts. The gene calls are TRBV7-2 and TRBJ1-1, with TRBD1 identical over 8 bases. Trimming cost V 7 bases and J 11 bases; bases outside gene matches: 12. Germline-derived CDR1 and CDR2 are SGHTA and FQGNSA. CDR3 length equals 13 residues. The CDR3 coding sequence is TGTGCCAGCAACACCTACCAGGGGGCGGGGGCTTTCTTT. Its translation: CASNTYQGAGAFF.

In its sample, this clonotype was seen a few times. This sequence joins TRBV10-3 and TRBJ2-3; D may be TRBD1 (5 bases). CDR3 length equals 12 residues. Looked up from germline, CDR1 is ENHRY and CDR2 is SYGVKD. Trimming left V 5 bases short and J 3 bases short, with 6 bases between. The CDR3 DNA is TGTGCCATCAGTTCAGGGACAGATACGCAGTATTTT. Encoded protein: CAISSGTDTQYF.

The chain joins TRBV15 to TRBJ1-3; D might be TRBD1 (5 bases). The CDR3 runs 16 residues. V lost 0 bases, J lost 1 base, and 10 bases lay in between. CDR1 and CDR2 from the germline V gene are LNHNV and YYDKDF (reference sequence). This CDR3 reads CATSRDFGGSGNTIYF. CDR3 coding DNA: TGTGCCACCAGCAGAGATTTTGGGGGGTCTGGAAACACCATATATTTT.

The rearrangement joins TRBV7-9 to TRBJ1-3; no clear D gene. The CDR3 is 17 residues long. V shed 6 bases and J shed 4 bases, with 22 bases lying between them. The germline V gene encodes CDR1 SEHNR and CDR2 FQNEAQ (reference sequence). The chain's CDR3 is CASRLGGGSRLGNTIYF. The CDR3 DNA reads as TGTGCCAGCAGGCTAGGAGGCGGCTCCCGGCTAGGAAACACCATATATTTT.

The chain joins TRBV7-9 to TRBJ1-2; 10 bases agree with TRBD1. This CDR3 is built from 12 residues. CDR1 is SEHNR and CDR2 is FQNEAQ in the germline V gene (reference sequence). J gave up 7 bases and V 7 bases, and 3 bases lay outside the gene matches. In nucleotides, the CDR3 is TGTGCCAGCACCGGGACAGGGGCTGGCTACACCTTC. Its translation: CASTGTGAGYTF.

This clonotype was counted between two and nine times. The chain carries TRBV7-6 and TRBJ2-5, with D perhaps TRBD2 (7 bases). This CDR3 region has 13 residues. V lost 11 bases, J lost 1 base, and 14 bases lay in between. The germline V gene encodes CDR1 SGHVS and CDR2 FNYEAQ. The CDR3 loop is CASRGGPQETQYF. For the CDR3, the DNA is TGTGCCTCTCGCGGGGGCCCCCAAGAGACCCAGTACTTC.

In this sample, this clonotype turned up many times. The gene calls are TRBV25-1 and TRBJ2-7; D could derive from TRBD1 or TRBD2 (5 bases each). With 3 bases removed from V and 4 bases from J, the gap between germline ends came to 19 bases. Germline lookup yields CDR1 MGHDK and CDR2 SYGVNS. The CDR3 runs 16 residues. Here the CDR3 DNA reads TGTGCCAGCAGTGATATGGGGGACCCTCGGACATACGAGCAGTACTTC. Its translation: CASSDMGDPRTYEQYF.

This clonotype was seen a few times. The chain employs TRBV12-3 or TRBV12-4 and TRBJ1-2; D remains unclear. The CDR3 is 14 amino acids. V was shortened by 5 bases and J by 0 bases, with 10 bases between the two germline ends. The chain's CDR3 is CASSGGRTNYGYTF. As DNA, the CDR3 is TGTGCCAGCAGTGGTGGACGGACTAACTATGGCTACACCTTC.

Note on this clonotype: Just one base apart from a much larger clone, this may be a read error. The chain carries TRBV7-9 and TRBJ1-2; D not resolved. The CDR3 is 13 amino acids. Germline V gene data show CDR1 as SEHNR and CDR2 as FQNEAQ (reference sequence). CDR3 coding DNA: TGTGTCAGCAGCTTACGGCCCGACTATGGCTACACCTTC. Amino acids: CVSSLRPDYGYTF.

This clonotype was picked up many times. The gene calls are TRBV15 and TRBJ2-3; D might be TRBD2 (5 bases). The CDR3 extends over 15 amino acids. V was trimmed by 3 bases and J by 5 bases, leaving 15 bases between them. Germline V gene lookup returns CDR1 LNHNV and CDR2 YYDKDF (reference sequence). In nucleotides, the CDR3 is TGTGCCACCAGCAGTTGGTCCGGGATTGAAGATACGCAGTATTTT. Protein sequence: CATSSWSGIEDTQYF.

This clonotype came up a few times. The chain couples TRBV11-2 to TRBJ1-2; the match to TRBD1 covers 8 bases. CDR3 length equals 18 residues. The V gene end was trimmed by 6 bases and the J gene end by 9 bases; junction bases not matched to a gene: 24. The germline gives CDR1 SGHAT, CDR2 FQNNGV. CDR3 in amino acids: CASRKPGQAKKSNVRYTF. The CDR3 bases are TGTGCCAGCAGAAAACCGGGACAGGCCAAAAAATCTAATGTTCGCTACACCTTC.

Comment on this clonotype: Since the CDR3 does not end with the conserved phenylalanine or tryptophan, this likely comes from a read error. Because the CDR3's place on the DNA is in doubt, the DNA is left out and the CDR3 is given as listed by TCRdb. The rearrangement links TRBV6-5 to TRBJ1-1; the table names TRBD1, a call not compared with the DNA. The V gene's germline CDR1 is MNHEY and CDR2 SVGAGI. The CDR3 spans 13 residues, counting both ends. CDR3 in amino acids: CASNGQGFSEALL.

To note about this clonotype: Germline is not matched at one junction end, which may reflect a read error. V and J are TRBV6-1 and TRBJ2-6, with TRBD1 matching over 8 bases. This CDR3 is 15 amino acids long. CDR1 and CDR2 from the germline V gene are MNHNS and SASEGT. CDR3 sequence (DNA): TGTGCCAGCAGAAGGACAGGGATGAGGGCTAACGTCCTGACTTTC. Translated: CASRRTGMRANVLTF.

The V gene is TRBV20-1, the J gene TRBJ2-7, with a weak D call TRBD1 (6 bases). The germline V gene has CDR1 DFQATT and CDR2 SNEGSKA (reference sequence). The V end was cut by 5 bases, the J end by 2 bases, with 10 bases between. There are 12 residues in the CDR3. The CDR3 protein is CSAAHRAYEQYF. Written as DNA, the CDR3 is TGCAGTGCTGCCCACAGGGCCTACGAGCAGTACTTC.

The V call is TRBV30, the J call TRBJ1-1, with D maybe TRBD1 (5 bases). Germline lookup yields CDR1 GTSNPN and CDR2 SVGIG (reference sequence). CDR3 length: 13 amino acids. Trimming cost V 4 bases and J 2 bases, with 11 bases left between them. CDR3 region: CAWMPGPNTEAFF. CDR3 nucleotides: TGTGCCTGGATGCCGGGACCCAACACTGAAGCTTTCTTT.

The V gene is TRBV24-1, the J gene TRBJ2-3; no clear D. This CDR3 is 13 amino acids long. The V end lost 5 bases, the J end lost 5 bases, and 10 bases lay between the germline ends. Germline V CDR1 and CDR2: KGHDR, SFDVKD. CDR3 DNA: TGTGCCACCAGTGTGGGATCGAGAGATACGCAGTATTTT. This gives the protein CATSVGSRDTQYF.

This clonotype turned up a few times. The CDR3 DNA follows: TGTGCCTGGAGAGGACCGGGCTTATTCTACGAGCAGTACTTC. It encodes CAWRGPGLFYEQYF. The chain links TRBV30 to TRBJ2-7; no clear D gene. This CDR3 has 14 residues. The germline V and J ends were trimmed by 3 bases and 3 bases, with 15 bases remaining between them. Germline loops: CDR1 GTSNPN, CDR2 SVGIG (reference sequence).

CDR3 in amino acids: CAISESAWGQGRSGGYTF. The CDR3 region has the DNA TGTGCCATCAGTGAGTCTGCCTGGGGACAGGGACGGTCGGGAGGCTACACCTTC. J is TRBJ1-2 and V is TRBV10-3, with 9 bases lining up with TRBD1. Germline V gene data show CDR1 as ENHRY and CDR2 as SYGVKD. V was clipped by 0 bases and J by 8 bases; unmatched bases: 16. CDR3 size: 18 residues.

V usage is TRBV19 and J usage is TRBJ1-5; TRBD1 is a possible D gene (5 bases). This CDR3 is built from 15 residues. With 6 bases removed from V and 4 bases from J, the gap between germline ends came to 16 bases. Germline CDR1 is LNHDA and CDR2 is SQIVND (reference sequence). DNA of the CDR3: TGTGCCAGTAGGCCTCCTGGGGGGGGAAATCAGCCCCAGCATTTT. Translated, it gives CASRPPGGGNQPQHF.

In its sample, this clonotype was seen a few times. This chain's CDR3 is CSAPDLSSGNTIYF. The CDR3 bases are TGCAGTGCTCCGGACCTAAGCTCTGGAAACACCATATATTTT. The V gene is TRBV20-1, the J gene TRBJ1-3, with D unresolved. The germline V gene has CDR1 DFQATT and CDR2 SNEGSKA (reference sequence). The CDR3 sequence is 14 residues long. The V and J ends lost 5 bases and 0 bases respectively, with 11 bases between them.

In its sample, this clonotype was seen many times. The CDR3 region has the DNA TGTGCCAGCAGCGAAGACAGTTTTGGGTATGGCTACACCTTC. Translating it yields CASSEDSFGYGYTF. The chain employs TRBV7-3 and TRBJ1-2; a possible D gene is TRBD1 (5 bases). The CDR3 has 14 amino acids. V dropped 5 bases and J dropped 5 bases, with 15 bases sitting between them. Germline V lookup: CDR1 SGHTA, CDR2 FQGTGA.